This TCR beta chain was recorded in a study of shared clonotypes between healthy human individuals. This CDR3 has 16 amino acids. Germline assignment: CDR1 MNHNY and CDR2 SVGAGI (reference sequence). V dropped 2 bases and J dropped 0 bases, with 13 bases sitting between them. Sequencing used immunoSEQ multiplex PCR; TCRdb keeps in-frame clones, though not all of them. Found here are around 2,000,000 clones, roughly 94% of them singletons; the top ten hold 0.1% to 0.15%. Sequencing used naive CD4+ T cells sorted from blood. The subset is: CD45RA+ positively selected. This receptor was identified in a man between 18 and 35 years old in good health. The chain joins TRBV6-6 to TRBJ1-1; D may be TRBD1 (5 bases). The CDR3 protein is CASSYRQGQMNTEAFF. As DNA, the CDR3 is TGTGCCAGCAGTTACCGGCAGGGCCAAATGAACACTGAAGCTTTCTTT.